Presented here are 10 T cell receptor beta chains from one specimen sequenced in a study of early T cells in non-severe SARS-CoV-2 infection. TCRdb itself ran the 5' RACE reads through MiXCR, one entry per CDR3 protein. The profile covers more than 60,000 distinct CDR3 sequences, with about 12% appearing a single time and approximately 6% taken by the ten largest. Sequenced: whole blood. All receptors come from an adult who was a healthcare worker with PCR-confirmed SARS-CoV-2 infection or an uninfected control (not recorded which).

This clonotype showed up just a few times. The V and J genes are TRBV6-1 and TRBJ1-1; D is perhaps TRBD1 (5 bases). Germline V lookup: CDR1 MNHNS, CDR2 SASEGT. This CDR3 is 13 amino acids long. V was clipped by 6 bases and J by 0 bases, with 8 bases between them. CDR3 residues: CASRRQMNTEAFF. The CDR3 region has the DNA TGTGCCAGCAGGAGACAGATGAACACTGAAGCTTTCTTT.

A few counts support this clonotype. Here the CDR3 reads CATSDLDQGATSYNEQFF. In DNA form, the CDR3 reads TGTGCCACCAGTGATTTGGACCAGGGGGCCACGTCCTACAATGAGCAGTTCTTC. The V gene is TRBV24-1, the J gene TRBJ2-1, with 8 bases fitting TRBD1. CDR1 and CDR2 (germline): KGHDR, SFDVKD. The V and J ends lost 0 bases and 1 base, in that order; junction bases with no gene match: 7. The CDR3 is made up of 18 amino acids.

The chain uses TRBV5-4 and TRBJ2-7; 11 bases match TRBD2. CDR3 length: 17 amino acids. Per the germline V gene, CDR1 is SGHNT and CDR2 is YYREEE (reference sequence). With 1 base clipped from V and 2 bases from J, the junction kept 8 bases outside the gene matches. For the CDR3, the DNA is TGTGCCAGCAGCTTGAAGAAACTAGCGGGGGTGCCCTACGAGCAGTACTTC. This sequence encodes CASSLKKLAGVPYEQYF.

The rearrangement links TRBV4-1 to TRBJ2-1; a possible D gene is TRBD1 (6 bases). Between the trimmed V and J ends, which lost 0 bases and 2 bases, there was a span of 11 bases. Germline V gives CDR1 MGHRA, CDR2 YSYEKL. The CDR3 totals 16 residues. In DNA, the CDR3 is TGCGCCAGCAGCCAAGATCCCCCAGGGGCCTACAATGAGCAGTTCTTC. Translating it yields CASSQDPPGAYNEQFF.

The J gene is TRBJ2-3, the V gene TRBV5-1; TRBD2 might be the D (5 bases). The CDR3 length is 13 residues. V gave up 4 bases and J gave up 3 bases, with 9 bases separating them. The germline V gene has CDR1 SGHRS and CDR2 YFSETQ. This CDR3 is CASSGGGTDTQYF. As DNA, the CDR3 is TGCGCCAGCAGCGGAGGAGGTACAGATACGCAGTATTTT.

The chain recombines TRBV20-1 with TRBJ2-1, with 7 bases lining up with TRBD2. The CDR3 has 14 residues. Germline V CDR1 and CDR2: DFQATT, SNEGSKA (reference sequence). The trim removed 3 bases at V and 2 bases at J, leaving 4 bases unmatched. CDR3 in amino acids: CSARGGSAYNEQFF. The CDR3 DNA reads TGCAGTGCTAGGGGCGGGAGTGCCTACAATGAGCAGTTCTTC.

The J gene is TRBJ2-7, the V gene TRBV11-2; D unclear. This CDR3 has 16 residues. Germline lookup yields CDR1 SGHAT and CDR2 FQNNGV. Trimming cost V 1 base and J 0 bases, with 13 bases left between them. CDR3 nucleotides: TGTGCCAGCAGCTTAGGCCGAACCCTAAGCTCCTACGAGCAGTACTTC. This encodes CASSLGRTLSSYEQYF.

This clonotype has more than one count but fewer than ten. V and J are TRBV7-6 and TRBJ2-1; TRBD1 might be the D (5 bases). This CDR3 contains 15 residues. Trimming took 3 bases from V and 2 from J, leaving 11 bases between them. Germline CDR1 and CDR2: SGHVS and FNYEAQ. For the CDR3, the DNA is TGTGCCAGCAGCTTCGGCAGGGTCCCCTACAATGAGCAGTTCTTC. Its translation is CASSFGRVPYNEQFF.

This clonotype was counted ten times or more. The chain combines TRBV19 with TRBJ1-6; TRBD1 matches at 7 bases. V gave up 5 bases and J gave up 10 bases; unmatched junction bases: 11. Germline loops: CDR1 LNHDA, CDR2 SQIVND (reference sequence). The CDR3 is 15 amino acids. CDR3 DNA: TGTGCCAGTAGTCCCGGACAGGCCAAGGAGTCACCCCTCCACTTT. Its protein product is CASSPGQAKESPLHF.

In its sample, this clonotype was seen many times. The rearrangement joins TRBV6-1 to TRBJ2-7; D may be TRBD2 (5 bases). V shed 3 bases and J shed 3 bases, with 12 bases lying between them. Germline values: CDR1 MNHNS, CDR2 SASEGT. CDR3 length: 14 residues. CDR3 sequence: CASSDDWTRYEQYF. The CDR3 nucleotides read TGTGCCAGCAGTGATGACTGGACTCGCTACGAGCAGTACTTC.